The next 30 T cell receptor beta chains were all read from a single sample in a study of shared clonotypes between healthy human individuals. Profiled with immunoSEQ multiplex PCR; TCRdb holds only in-frame clones, not every one. The sample has 980,000 or so clones, about three quarters seen once. Sequencing was performed on memory CD4+ T cells sorted from blood. Subset indicated: CD45RA-negative fraction. The source is a young man in good health.

This clone was recorded a few times. The chain is built from TRBV11-2 and TRBJ2-7; D is perhaps TRBD2 (6 bases). Looked up from germline, CDR1 is SGHAT and CDR2 is FQNNGV. CDR3 length: 14 amino acids. Trimming shortened V by 5 bases and J by 0 bases, and 11 bases separated the two germline ends. CDR3 loop: CASSTDYSSYEQYF. In nucleotides, the CDR3 is TGTGCCAGCAGCACGGACTATAGCTCCTACGAGCAGTACTTC.

The V and J genes are TRBV27 and TRBJ2-3, with 8 bases matching TRBD2. The CDR3 is made up of 14 amino acids. V shed 5 bases and J 4 bases; nucleotides not matched to a gene: 5. Looked up from germline, CDR1 is MNHEY and CDR2 is SMNVEV (reference sequence). The CDR3 loop reads CASSISGEADTQYF. The DNA of the CDR3 is TGTGCCAGCAGTATTAGCGGGGAGGCAGATACGCAGTATTTT.

The chain has TRBV2 and TRBJ2-7; D possibly uses TRBD1 or TRBD2 (5 bases each). V lost 3 bases and J lost 6, with 21 bases in between. Germline loops: CDR1 SNHLY, CDR2 FYNNEI. The CDR3 is 16 residues long. This CDR3 reads CASSEAPAGMGAEQYF. The DNA for the CDR3 is TGTGCCAGCAGTGAGGCTCCAGCAGGGATGGGAGCCGAGCAGTACTTC.

The V gene is TRBV6-6, the J gene TRBJ2-7; no reliable D call. Germline assignment: CDR1 MNHNY and CDR2 SVGAGI (reference sequence). V was cut by 2 bases and J by 6 bases, with 8 bases left in between. This CDR3 comprises 12 residues. The chain's CDR3 is CASSYIGIEQYF. In DNA form, the CDR3 reads TGTGCCAGCAGTTACATAGGGATCGAGCAGTACTTC.

On this clone: This sample also contains other DNA sequences that code for the same CDR3. The chain employs TRBV5-1 and TRBJ1-2; 9 nucleotides match TRBD1. CDR1 is SGHRS and CDR2 is YFSETQ in the germline V gene. Unmatched junction bases numbered 10, after V lost 4 bases and J lost 6 bases. This CDR3 comprises 15 residues. The CDR3 sequence is CASSPSGTGRDGYTF. CDR3 in DNA: TGCGCCAGCAGCCCGTCCGGGACAGGGAGGGATGGCTACACCTTC.

The chain has TRBV18 and TRBJ1-3; possibly TRBD1 for D (6 bases). The CDR3 contains 17 residues. CDR1 is KGHSH and CDR2 is LQKENI in the germline V gene. The V end lost 3 bases, the J end lost 0 bases, and 15 bases lay between the germline ends. The CDR3 DNA reads as TGTGCCAGCTCACCTCTGGGGGGCCTGAACTCTGGAAACACCATATATTTT. This encodes CASSPLGGLNSGNTIYF.

This clone appeared a few times. V usage is TRBV5-8 and J usage is TRBJ1-5; D uncertain. In germline, CDR1 is SGHTS, CDR2 YDEGEE. Deletions cut 1 base from V and 5 bases from J, with 4 bases between. The CDR3 sequence is 12 residues long. DNA for the CDR3: TGTGCCAGCAGCTTGTCAGATCAGCCCCAGCATTTT. This translates into CASSLSDQPQHF.

The gene calls are TRBV5-1 and TRBJ2-1, with D tentatively TRBD2 (6 bases). Germline V CDR1 and CDR2: SGHRS, YFSETQ. The ends were cut back, 4 bases at V and 0 bases at J, with 11 bases in the middle. This CDR3 is 15 amino acids long. CDR3 nucleotide sequence: TGCGCCAGCAGCCCTAGCGTTAGCTCCTACAATGAGCAGTTCTTC. This sequence encodes CASSPSVSSYNEQFF.

For this clone: Other DNA variants within this sample encode the same CDR3. The chain combines TRBV4-1 with TRBJ1-5, with 7 bases matching TRBD1. Germline values: CDR1 MGHRA, CDR2 YSYEKL. The CDR3 runs to 16 residues. Trimming removed 0 bases from V and 1 base from J; junction bases left unmatched: 3. The CDR3 here is CASSQEGGASNQPQHF. For the CDR3, the DNA is TGCGCCAGCAGCCAAGAAGGGGGCGCGAGCAATCAGCCCCAGCATTTT.

The CDR3 DNA follows: TGTGCCAGCAGCTTAGCGCGTTTGGGGGAGACCCAGTACTTC. Translated, it gives CASSLARLGETQYF. This rearrangement joins TRBV7-6 to TRBJ2-5; the D is unclear. Trimming cost V 0 bases and J 5 bases, with 10 bases left between them. From germline, CDR1 is SGHVS and CDR2 FNYEAQ. CDR3 length equals 14 residues.

CDR3 amino acids: CASSTRDRVTEAFF. The CDR3 DNA is TGTGCCAGTAGTACCCGGGACAGGGTAACTGAAGCTTTCTTT. The chain carries TRBV19 and TRBJ1-1; 9 nucleotides line up with TRBD1. Germline CDR1 LNHDA, CDR2 SQIVND (reference sequence). The CDR3 has 14 residues. The V and J ends lost 4 bases and 5 bases, in that order; junction bases with no gene match: 5. The entire variable domain, with the rest obtained from reference TRBV19 and TRBJ1-1, is as follows: DGGITQSPKYLFRKEGQNVTLSCEQNLNHDAMYWYRQDPGQGLRLIYYSQIVNDFQKGDIAEGYSVSREKKESFPLTVTSAQKNPTAFYLCASSTRDRVTEAFFGQGTRLTVV.

The V gene is TRBV7-2, the J gene TRBJ1-1; D is undetermined. The V gene lost 1 base and the J gene lost 4 bases, with 7 bases spanning the gap. Germline CDR1 reads SGHTA; CDR2 reads FQGNSA. The CDR3 loop spans 13 amino acids. CDR3 loop: CASSLEMFTEAFF. The DNA for the CDR3 is TGTGCCAGCAGCTTAGAAATGTTCACTGAAGCTTTCTTT.

This chain joins TRBV5-1 and TRBJ1-1, with D maybe TRBD1 (6 bases). Trimming removed 4 bases from V and 6 bases from J, with 19 bases in between. This CDR3 is 15 amino acids long. Germline V gene sequence: CDR1 SGHRS, CDR2 YFSETQ. The CDR3 here is CASSPRVGGPSEAFF. The CDR3, as DNA: TGCGCCAGCAGCCCCCGGGTCGGGGGGCCCTCTGAAGCTTTCTTT.

This rearrangement joins TRBV27 to TRBJ1-1; weak D call: TRBD1 (5 bases). Germline V gene sequence: CDR1 MNHEY, CDR2 SMNVEV (reference sequence). This CDR3 is built from 14 residues. Trimming pared 2 bases from V and 7 bases from J, leaving 14 bases between. This CDR3 reads CASSLLWGDDEAFF. The CDR3 DNA sequence: TGTGCCAGCAGTTTACTTTGGGGGGACGATGAAGCTTTCTTT.

Worth noting for this clone: Other DNA sequences in this specimen translate into the identical CDR3. The genes are TRBV18 and TRBJ2-5; D ambiguous. CDR1 KGHSH and CDR2 LQKENI come from the germline V gene. CDR3 length: 13 amino acids. V lost 2 bases, J lost 1 base, and 5 bases lay in between. The CDR3 here is CASSPVGQETQYF. As DNA, the CDR3 is TGTGCCAGCTCACCAGTAGGCCAAGAGACCCAGTACTTC. Full variable domain (rest looked up from reference TRBV18 and TRBJ2-5): NAGVMQNPRHLVRRRGQEARLRCSPMKGHSHVYWYRQLPEEGLKFMVYLQKENIIDESGMPKERFSAEFPKEGPSILRIQQVVRGDSAAYFCASSPVGQETQYFGPGTRLLVL.

The genes are TRBV30 and TRBJ2-7, with 7 positions matching TRBD1. The trim removed 5 bases at V and 2 bases at J, leaving 9 bases unmatched. Germline V CDR1 and CDR2: GTSNPN, SVGIG (reference sequence). This CDR3 region has 14 residues. The CDR3 loop reads CAWRGTVMTYEQYF. The CDR3 nucleotides read TGTGCCTGGCGTGGGACAGTAATGACCTACGAGCAGTACTTC.

The V and J genes are TRBV2 and TRBJ2-7; D possibly corresponds to TRBD2 (5 bases). Trimming removed 6 bases from V and 2 bases from J, with 17 bases in between. Germline loops: CDR1 SNHLY, CDR2 FYNNEI. The CDR3 spans 15 residues. CDR3 region: CASSPIGLATYEQYF. The DNA for the CDR3 is TGTGCCAGCAGCCCGATTGGGCTAGCAACCTACGAGCAGTACTTC. The full variable domain, rest sourced from reference TRBV2 and TRBJ2-7, is EPEVTQTPSHQVTQMGQEVILRCVPISNHLYFYWYRQILGQKVEFLVSFYNNEISEKSEIFDDQFSVERPDGSNFTLKIRSTKLEDSAMYFCASSPIGLATYEQYFGPGTRLTVT.

V is TRBV5-1 and J is TRBJ2-5, with D perhaps matching TRBD1 (5 bases). Trimming removed 6 bases at V and 2 bases at J, with 17 bases between. This CDR3 contains 15 residues. Germline CDR1 SGHRS, CDR2 YFSETQ. The CDR3 region has the DNA TGCGCCAGCACTCTCTGGGGCACCTTACAAGAGACCCAGTACTTC. This translates into CASTLWGTLQETQYF.

The table lists this clone with a few counts. Other DNA sequences in the sample encode the same CDR3. The rearrangement links TRBV5-4 to TRBJ2-7, with D uncertain. Germline CDR1 is SGHNT and CDR2 is YYREEE (reference sequence). The CDR3 covers 12 residues. The V gene lost 2 bases and the J gene lost 3 bases, with 6 bases spanning the gap. The CDR3 is CASSFNSYEQYF. Here the CDR3 DNA reads TGTGCCAGCAGCTTCAACAGCTACGAGCAGTACTTC.

The gene calls are TRBV28 and TRBJ1-4; D unclear. Germline CDR1 and CDR2: MDHEN and SYDVKM. The CDR3 totals 13 residues. Trimming took off 8 bases at V and 3 bases at J, with 10 bases between the two ends. Here the CDR3 reads CASLGRANEKLFF. In DNA, the CDR3 is TGTGCCAGCTTAGGACGAGCTAATGAAAAACTGTTTTTT. Full variable domain (missing parts from reference TRBV28 and TRBJ1-4): DVKVTQSSRYLVKRTGEKVFLECVQDMDHENMFWYRQDPGLGLRLIYFSYDVKMKEKGDIPEGYSVSREKKERFSLILESASTNQTSMYLCASLGRANEKLFFGSGTQLSVL.

The chain carries TRBV5-4 and TRBJ1-2, with D unclear. The germline CDR1 and CDR2 sequences are SGHNT and YYREEE (reference sequence). The CDR3 is 12 residues long. Trimming pared 4 bases from V and 7 bases from J, leaving 11 bases between. CDR3 residues: CASSLAVGGYTF. CDR3 nucleotide sequence: TGTGCCAGCAGCCTGGCGGTCGGTGGCTACACCTTC.

The chain uses TRBV19 and TRBJ1-2, with D possibly TRBD1 on 6 matching bases. The CDR3 spans 15 residues. Germline values: CDR1 LNHDA, CDR2 SQIVND (reference sequence). V lost 4 bases and J lost 2, with 14 bases in between. CDR3 sequence: CASSTVTGANYGYTF. The CDR3 bases are TGTGCCAGTAGTACGGTGACAGGTGCCAACTATGGCTACACCTTC.

The chain employs TRBV2 and TRBJ1-6; the D is unclear. V was trimmed by 6 bases and J by 11 bases, leaving 29 bases between them. This CDR3 contains 18 residues. CDR1 is SNHLY and CDR2 is FYNNEI in the germline V gene. CDR3 in DNA: TGTGCCAGCAGCCCTTCTCAGTTTGGGTACGGTACTCGGACACCCCTCCACTTT. This sequence encodes CASSPSQFGYGTRTPLHF. The whole variable domain, remainder taken from reference TRBV2 and TRBJ1-6, is EPEVTQTPSHQVTQMGQEVILRCVPISNHLYFYWYRQILGQKVEFLVSFYNNEISEKSEIFDDQFSVERPDGSNFTLKIRSTKLEDSAMYFCASSPSQFGYGTRTPLHFGNGTRLTVT.

This chain connects TRBV6-1 to TRBJ1-6, with TRBD1 matching over 7 bases. Germline V gene data show CDR1 as MNHNS and CDR2 as SASEGT. V trimming: 3 bases; J trimming: 7 bases; junction bases outside the gene matches: 3. This CDR3 spans 14 amino acids. This CDR3 is CASSDGRGNSPLHF. The CDR3 region has the DNA TGTGCCAGCAGTGATGGCAGGGGGAATTCACCCCTCCACTTT.

The chain has TRBV2 and TRBJ2-2; D may be TRBD2 (6 bases). Per the germline V gene, CDR1 is SNHLY and CDR2 is FYNNEI. V was cut by 7 bases and J by 7 bases, with 16 bases left in between. The CDR3 extends over 14 amino acids. The CDR3 reads CASNVGGGSGELFF. DNA for the CDR3: TGTGCCAGCAACGTTGGGGGAGGAAGCGGGGAGCTGTTTTTT.

This chain uses TRBV7-2 with TRBJ2-1; 8 nucleotides match TRBD2. The CDR3 contains 15 residues. The V gene end was trimmed by 5 bases and the J gene end by 7 bases; junction bases not matched to a gene: 10. Germline CDR1 is SGHTA and CDR2 is FQGNSA. The DNA for the CDR3 is TGTGCCAGCAGCCCCGGGGGGGGGCGTCGAAATGAGCAGTTCTTC. Its translation: CASSPGGGRRNEQFF. Full variable domain (rest looked up from reference TRBV7-2 and TRBJ2-1): GAGVSQSPSNKVTEKGKDVELRCDPISGHTALYWYRQSLGQGLEFLIYFQGNSAPDKSGLPSDRFSAERTGGSVSTLTIQRTQQEDSAVYLCASSPGGGRRNEQFFGPGTRLTVL.

The V and J genes are TRBV13 and TRBJ2-7; D assignment may be TRBD1 or TRBD2 (7 bases each). The germline gives CDR1 PRHDT, CDR2 FYEKMQ (reference sequence). This CDR3 comprises 15 residues. V lost 1 base, J lost 2 bases, and 12 bases lay in between. The CDR3 sequence is CASSLDPGGAYEQYF. The CDR3 coding sequence is TGTGCCAGCAGCTTAGATCCAGGGGGGGCCTACGAGCAGTACTTC.

The rearrangement uses TRBV27 and TRBJ2-2, with TRBD2 matching over 10 bases. Germline lookup yields CDR1 MNHEY and CDR2 SMNVEV (reference sequence). The CDR3 spans 17 residues. V was clipped by 4 bases and J by 2 bases; unmatched bases: 7. The CDR3 loop reads CASSWGSGGANTGELFF. The DNA of the CDR3 is TGTGCCAGCAGTTGGGGGAGCGGGGGGGCTAACACCGGGGAGCTGTTTTTT.

The chain has TRBV19 and TRBJ2-5; a weak D match, TRBD1 (6 bases). The V gene's germline CDR1 is LNHDA and CDR2 SQIVND (reference sequence). The ends were cut back, 4 bases at V and 0 bases at J, with 12 bases in the middle. The length of the CDR3 is 15 residues. The CDR3 reads CASSKRGQNQETQYF. The CDR3 DNA reads as TGTGCCAGTAGTAAGAGAGGACAGAACCAAGAGACCCAGTACTTC.

This clone was counted ten times or more. The CDR3 loop is CAFDGGLGRTNEKLFF. CDR3 nucleotide sequence: TGTGCCTTTGATGGGGGGCTAGGTAGGACTAATGAAAAACTGTTTTTT. This chain joins TRBV30 and TRBJ1-4; TRBD1 is a possible D gene (6 bases). This CDR3 is built from 16 residues. Germline-derived CDR1 and CDR2 are GTSNPN and SVGIG (reference sequence). The germline V and J ends were trimmed by 7 bases and 2 bases, with 20 bases remaining between them.